The rows below give T cell receptor beta chains drawn from one sample of a study of response to subunit inactivated influenza vaccine. TCRdb recomputed calls from the RT-PCR reads with MiXCR, one row per CDR3 protein. Of roughly 710,000 distinct CDR3 sequences in the sample, 14% were seen once. The input for sequencing was PBMCs from blood, taken around 15 days before vaccination. The receptors were gathered from a middle-aged man who received an inactivated influenza vaccine. Each CDR3 is given with its conserved first and last residue. D genes are given only for firm matches. For some rows the clone size is stated as once, few or many, or as a class when expanded; others skip it.

V gene,J gene,clone size,D gene,CDR3 DNA,CDR3 protein
TRBV29-1,TRBJ2-1,few,-,TGCAGCGCTCAAGGGCGGGCGACTATGGGCGATGAGCAGTTCTTC,CSAQGRATMGDEQFF
TRBV5-1,TRBJ2-3,-,TRBD2,TGCGCCAGCAGCTTGTACACTAGCGCGAGCACAGATACGCAGTATTTT,CASSLYTSASTDTQYF
TRBV5-1,TRBJ2-3,-,-,TGCGCCAGCAGCTTTGGGGAGACAGATACGCAGTATTTT,CASSFGETDTQYF
TRBV10-3,TRBJ1-1,-,TRBD1,TGTGCCATCAGTGTGACAGGGGGCGGCACTGAAGCTTTCTTT,CAISVTGGGTEAFF
TRBV5-8,TRBJ2-3,few,TRBD1,TGTGCCAGCAGCCTGGGACAGTGGAGCTCAGATACGCAGTATTTT,CASSLGQWSSDTQYF
TRBV25-1,TRBJ2-1,-,TRBD2,TGTGCCAGCAGTGACACAGGACTAGTCTACAATGAGCAGTTCTTC,CASSDTGLVYNEQFF
TRBV12-3/TRBV12-4,TRBJ2-1,many,TRBD2,TGTGCCAGCAGTTCACCGGGACTAGCGGGACTTGAGCAGTTCTTC,CASSSPGLAGLEQFF
TRBV5-4,TRBJ1-3,-,TRBD1,TGTGCCAGCAGCTATAGGACAGGGGACGCCTTCCGATCCGGAAACACCATATATTTT,CASSYRTGDAFRSGNTIYF
TRBV27,TRBJ2-7,many,TRBD1,TGTGCCAGCAGTCCAAACCCGACAGGGATGTACGAGCAGTACTTC,CASSPNPTGMYEQYF
TRBV7-9,TRBJ2-7,-,-,TGTGCCAGCAGCCCAGACAGTCCCTTTAAGGTCTACGAGCAGTACTTC,CASSPDSPFKVYEQYF
TRBV12-3/TRBV12-4,TRBJ2-2,few,TRBD2,TGTGCCAGCACCCCTCGGACTAGCGGGAGTAAAGAGCTGTTTTTT,CASTPRTSGSKELFF
TRBV7-7,TRBJ2-5,-,-,TGTGCTAGCAGCTTAGGAAATCAGAGGGAGACCCAGTACTTC,CASSLGNQRETQYF
TRBV28,TRBJ2-3,few,TRBD1,TGTGCCAGCAGCATGACAGGGGGCGCGGGAGATACGCAGTATTTT,CASSMTGGAGDTQYF
TRBV7-2,TRBJ2-2,many,-,TGTGCCAGCAGCTTAGCTAGCGCGAACACCGGGGAGCTGTTTTTT,CASSLASANTGELFF
TRBV4-2,TRBJ1-3,few,-,TGTGCCAGCAGCCAAGCAGGGTTCGCTGGAAACACCATATATTTT,CASSQAGFAGNTIYF
TRBV28,TRBJ2-3,few,TRBD1,TGTGCCAGCAGGCTCGCCGGGACAGGGGGCAACACAGATACGCAGTATTTT,CASRLAGTGGNTDTQYF
TRBV2,TRBJ2-5,-,-,TGTGCCAGCAGTGAGGGACGCCAAGTCCAGTACTTC,CASSEGRQVQYF
TRBV15,TRBJ2-5,-,-,TGTGCCACCAGCAGGCAAAGGGGCCGCGAGACCCAGTACTTC,CATSRQRGRETQYF
TRBV28,TRBJ1-5,few,-,TGTGCCAGCAGCTTACCGAGGGGTGGCAATCAGCCCCAGCATTTT,CASSLPRGGNQPQHF
TRBV12-3/TRBV12-4,TRBJ2-3,few,TRBD2,TGTGCCAGCAGGAGACTAGCGGGGGTTCGGGATACGCAGTATTTT,CASRRLAGVRDTQYF
TRBV30,TRBJ2-1,few,-,TGTGCCTGGAGCTTTGGGTCCTACAATGAGCAGTTCTTC,CAWSFGSYNEQFF
TRBV2,TRBJ2-3,few,-,TGTGCCAGTAGCCCCAGGGTGGTGGATACGCAGTATTTT,CASSPRVVDTQYF
TRBV5-5,TRBJ2-1,few,TRBD2,TGTGCCAGCAGCCTAATTGGGGGGACTAGCGGATACAATGAGCAGTTCTTC,CASSLIGGTSGYNEQFF
TRBV20-1,TRBJ1-1,-,TRBD1,TGCAGTGCTAGAAAGGACAGGGGATCAGGGGGGACTTTCTTT,CSARKDRGSGGTFF
TRBV19,TRBJ2-7,many,TRBD1,TGTGCCAGTACCGGGACAGGGGCCTACGAGCAGTACTTC,CASTGTGAYEQYF
TRBV28,TRBJ2-7,-,TRBD1,TGTGCCAGCAGGATGACAGGGGCTATGTACGAGCAGTACTTC,CASRMTGAMYEQYF
TRBV5-6,TRBJ2-3,few,TRBD1,TGTGCCAGCAGCGTGCCGGGACAGGGTTGGGCAGATACGCAGTATTTT,CASSVPGQGWADTQYF
TRBV28,TRBJ1-2,many,TRBD1,TGTGCCAGCCTTACAGGGGGCGCTGCTAACTATGGCTACACCTTC,CASLTGGAANYGYTF
TRBV20-1,TRBJ1-2,-,TRBD1,TGCAGTGCTGATAACAGGGGGGACTATGGCTACACCTTC,CSADNRGDYGYTF
TRBV27,TRBJ2-5,-,TRBD1,TGTGCCAGCAGAGACAGGGGGAACGCAAGAGGGACCCAGTACTTC,CASRDRGNARGTQYF
TRBV4-3,TRBJ1-4,few,-,TGCGCCAGCAGCCAAGAGAGGGGTGAAAAACTGTTTTTT,CASSQERGEKLFF
TRBV5-1,TRBJ1-2,few,TRBD1,TGCGCCAGCAGCCTATCGACAGGGGAGTATGGCTACACCTTC,CASSLSTGEYGYTF
TRBV12-3/TRBV12-4,TRBJ2-1,few,-,TGTGCCAGCATCATAGGGTTAACGGTGGATGAGCAGTTCTTC,CASIIGLTVDEQFF
TRBV12-3/TRBV12-4,TRBJ1-5,-,-,TGTGCCAGCAGTTTAGTTCAGGTCGGGCAGCCCCAGCATTTT,CASSLVQVGQPQHF
TRBV9,TRBJ2-3,few,TRBD2,TGTGCCAGCAGCGTAGAGCCCCTAGCGGGGATTACAGATACGCAGTATTTT,CASSVEPLAGITDTQYF